The sequence of this T cell receptor (beta chain) was determined in a study of T-cell memory formation after mild COVID-19. Whole-study findings and limits: Memory from before infection featured some responding clones, which suggests cross-reactive memory joined.

TCRdb reprocessed the 5' RACE reads with MiXCR, giving one entry per CDR3 protein. Here the sample spans around 300,000 distinct CDR3 sequences, approximately 13% being singletons. From germline, CDR1 is MNHEY and CDR2 SMNVEV (reference sequence). The ends lost 3 bases at V and 6 bases at J; junction bases unmatched: 1. This CDR3 has 14 amino acids. This clonotype was observed at least ten times. Its antigen is currently unknown. Sample: PBMCs or a T cell subset sorted from them (not recorded which). The chain employs TRBV27 and TRBJ2-1, with 11 bases aligning to TRBD2. This TCR was sampled from a man between 18 and 35 years old who had mild COVID-19 (a few samples of this study predate the infection). Cell type and time point are not known. The CDR3 nucleotides read TGTGCCAGCAGTTTCCTAGCGGGGGGCAATGAGCAGTTCTTC. Translated, it gives CASSFLAGGNEQFF.